This TCR beta chain is drawn from a study of tumor-infiltrating lymphocytes in primary liver carcinoma. Concerning this clonotype: At one end, the junction sequence differs from germline, possibly due to a read error.

Co-extraction yielded RNA and DNA from roughly 21-30 mg of unsorted bulk tissue. The V gene's germline CDR1 is SGDLS and CDR2 YYNGEE. The CDR3 spans 15 residues. A primer matching the constant region was used to make TCR beta cDNA from approximately 500 ng of total RNA. Modified slightly, ARM-PCR produced TCR beta libraries over three nested multiplex PCR rounds. Forward primers for TRBV1-TRBV30 and a C-beta reverse primer served the first two PCR rounds, at 10 cycles each. MiXCR, run by TCRdb on the multiplex PCR reads, gives a single entry per CDR3 protein. The sample yields around 100,000 distinct CDR3 sequences, about two thirds seen once.

The sample taken for sequencing was liver tumor tissue from sampling region 2. Subset indicated: tumor region T2, inferior pole. The rearrangement uses TRBV9 and TRBJ2-2, with D perhaps TRBD2 (5 bases). This clonotype was sampled from a woman aged 55-75 years with primary liver carcinoma and hepatitis B virus infection. In DNA form, the CDR3 reads TGTGCCAGCAGCGTCACCCTTGGGAACACCGGGGAGCTGTCTTTT. Translated, it gives CASSVTLGNTGELSF.